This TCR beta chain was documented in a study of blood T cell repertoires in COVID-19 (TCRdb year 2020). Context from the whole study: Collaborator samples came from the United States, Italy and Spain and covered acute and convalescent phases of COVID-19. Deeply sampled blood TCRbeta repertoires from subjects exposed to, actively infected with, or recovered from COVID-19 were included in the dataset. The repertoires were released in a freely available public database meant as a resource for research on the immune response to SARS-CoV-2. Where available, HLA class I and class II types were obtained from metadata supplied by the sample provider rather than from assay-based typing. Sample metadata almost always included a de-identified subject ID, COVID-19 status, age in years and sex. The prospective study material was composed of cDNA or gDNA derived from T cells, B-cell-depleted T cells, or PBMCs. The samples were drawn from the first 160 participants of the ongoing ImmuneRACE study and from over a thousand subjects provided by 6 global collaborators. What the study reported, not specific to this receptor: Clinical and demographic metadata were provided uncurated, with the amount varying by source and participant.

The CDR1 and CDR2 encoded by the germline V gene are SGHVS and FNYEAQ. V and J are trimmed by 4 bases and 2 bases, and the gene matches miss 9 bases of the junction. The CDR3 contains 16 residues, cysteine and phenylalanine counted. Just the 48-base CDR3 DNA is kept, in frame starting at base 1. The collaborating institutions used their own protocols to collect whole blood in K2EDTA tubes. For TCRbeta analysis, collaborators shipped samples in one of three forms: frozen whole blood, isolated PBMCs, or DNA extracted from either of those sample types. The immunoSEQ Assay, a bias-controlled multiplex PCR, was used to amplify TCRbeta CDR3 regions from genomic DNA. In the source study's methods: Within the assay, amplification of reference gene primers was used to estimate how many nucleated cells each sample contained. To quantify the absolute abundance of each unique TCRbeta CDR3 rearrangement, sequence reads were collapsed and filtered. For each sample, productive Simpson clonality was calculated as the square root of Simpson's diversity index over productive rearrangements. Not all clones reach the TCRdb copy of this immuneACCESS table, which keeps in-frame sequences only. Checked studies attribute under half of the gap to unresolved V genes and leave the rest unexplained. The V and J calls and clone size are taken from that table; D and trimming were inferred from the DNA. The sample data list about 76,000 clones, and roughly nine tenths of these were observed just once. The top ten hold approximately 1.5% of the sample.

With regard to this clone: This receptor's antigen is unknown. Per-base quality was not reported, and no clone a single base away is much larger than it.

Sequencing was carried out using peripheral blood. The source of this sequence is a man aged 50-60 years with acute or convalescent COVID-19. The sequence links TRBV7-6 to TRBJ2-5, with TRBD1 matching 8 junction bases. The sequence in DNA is TGTGCCAGCAGCTCGTTGACAGGGGCTTCACAAGAGACCCAGTACTTC. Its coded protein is CASSSLTGASQETQYF.